What follows are 17 T cell receptor beta chains derived from one specimen sequenced in a study of T-cell reconstitution after alpha-beta-depleted transplantation in children. Unique molecular identifiers were incorporated during preparation of the TCRbeta library. Each CDR3 protein gets one entry after TCRdb re-called the PCR reads with MiXCR. The sample includes around 600,000 distinct CDR3 sequences, over 15% of them seen just once. The sequences come from PBMCs from the stem cell graft donor, collected from the stem cell graft. The receptors come from a human donor who donated a stem cell graft to a child with acute myeloid leukemia.

This clonotype came up a few times. This chain joins TRBV7-9 and TRBJ2-3; D is uncertain. Germline V gives CDR1 SEHNR, CDR2 FQNEAQ (reference sequence). V shed 3 bases and J shed 6 bases, with 13 bases lying between them. The CDR3 is 14 amino acids. DNA of the CDR3: TGTGCCAGCAGCTTCGGTTTAGCTCCGGATACGCAGTATTTT. Protein sequence: CASSFGLAPDTQYF.

V usage is TRBV6-1 and J usage is TRBJ2-1, with no clear D. CDR1 is MNHNS, CDR2 SASEGT, per germline. This CDR3 has 16 amino acids. V was shortened by 4 bases and J by 0 bases, with 13 bases between the two germline ends. CDR3 sequence reads: CASSVTYSSSYNEQFF. CDR3 bases: TGTGCCAGCAGTGTAACTTACTCGTCCTCCTACAATGAGCAGTTCTTC.

This clonotype was seen at least ten times. The J gene is TRBJ1-4, the V gene TRBV12-3 or TRBV12-4; D unclear. CDR3 length: 14 amino acids. V was pared by 7 bases and J by 8 bases, with 17 bases between. Here the CDR3 reads CASTGPVIREKLFF. The CDR3 DNA sequence: TGTGCCAGCACCGGCCCAGTCATACGGGAAAAACTGTTTTTT.

With respect to this clonotype: One end of the junction does not line up with germline, which may come from a read error. The J gene is TRBJ1-2, the V gene TRBV10-1, with D hard to call. Germline loops: CDR1 WNHNN, CDR2 SYGVQD (reference sequence). The length of the CDR3 is 13 residues. CDR3 sequence: CTSSEGRSYGYTF. Here the CDR3 DNA reads TGCACCAGCAGTGAGGGCCGGAGTTATGGCTACACCTTC.

For the CDR3, the DNA is TGTGCCAGCAGCTTAAGTCGGGGCATAGAGGAAAAACTGTTTTTT. Encoded protein: CASSLSRGIEEKLFF. V is TRBV7-9 and J is TRBJ1-4, with a possible D match to TRBD1 (5 bases). Germline V gene lookup returns CDR1 SEHNR and CDR2 FQNEAQ (reference sequence). The CDR3 sequence is 15 residues long. The V end lost 2 bases, the J end lost 8 bases, and 15 bases lay between the germline ends. Based on the CDR3 plus reference TRBV7-9 and TRBJ1-4, the full variable domain is DTGVSQNPRHKITKRGQNVTFRCDPISEHNRLYWYRQTLGQGPEFLTYFQNEAQLEKSRLLSDRFSAERPKGSFSTLEIQRTEQGDSAMYLCASSLSRGIEEKLFFGSGTQLSVL.

This clonotype was detected many times. The chain links TRBV29-1 to TRBJ1-5, with D possibly matching TRBD1 (5 bases). The CDR3 runs 13 residues. V lost 1 base to trimming and J lost 4 bases, with 8 bases between them. The germline CDR1 and CDR2 sequences are SQVTM and ANQGSEA. In DNA form, the CDR3 reads TGCAGCGTTGAAGCAGGGACTAATCAGCCCCAGCATTTT. Translation: CSVEAGTNQPQHF.

The gene calls are TRBV20-1 and TRBJ1-4; D might be TRBD1 (6 bases). The CDR3 loop spans 12 amino acids. CDR1 DFQATT and CDR2 SNEGSKA come from the germline V gene (reference sequence). DNA of the CDR3: TGCTCGGGGGGGGGGCACGGTGAAAAACTGTTTTTT. Translating it yields CSGGGHGEKLFF.

This clonotype appeared many times. The genes are TRBV15 and TRBJ2-5; 8 bases map to TRBD1. Germline assignment: CDR1 LNHNV and CDR2 YYDKDF (reference sequence). The CDR3 has 14 residues. J gave up 6 bases and V 0 bases, and 3 bases lay outside the gene matches. The CDR3 spells CATSRDRTGKTQYF. DNA of the CDR3: TGTGCCACCAGCAGAGATAGGACAGGGAAGACCCAGTACTTC.

This clonotype was picked up a small number of times. The chain has TRBV20-1 and TRBJ1-6; perhaps TRBD1 as D (5 bases). The CDR3 sequence is 14 residues long. Germline CDR1 is DFQATT and CDR2 is SNEGSKA (reference sequence). V shed 6 bases and J shed 5 bases, with 14 bases lying between them. The CDR3 DNA reads as TGCAGTGCCCTTTTGGGACGGAATAATTCACCCCTCCACTTT. It is translated as CSALLGRNNSPLHF.

This clonotype was seen many times. The rearrangement joins TRBV12-3 or TRBV12-4 to TRBJ2-1; D is ambiguous. This CDR3 is built from 12 residues. V was cut by 3 bases and J by 6 bases, with 6 bases left in between. CDR3 protein: CASSFSINEQFF. CDR3 coding DNA: TGTGCCAGCAGTTTCTCAATCAATGAGCAGTTCTTC.

This clonotype was seen at least ten times. Sequence at one end of the junction differs from germline and may be a read error. The chain combines TRBV29-1 with TRBJ2-1, with D maybe TRBD1 (6 bases). Germline lookup yields CDR1 SQVTM and CDR2 ANQGSEA. This CDR3 has 14 residues. This chain's CDR3 is CSVEDRSSYNEQFF. CDR3 nucleotide sequence: TGCAGCGTCGAAGACAGGAGCTCCTACAATGAGCAGTTCTTC.

This clonotype was observed at least ten times. The chain recombines TRBV20-1 with TRBJ2-1, with TRBD2 matching 9 bases. Trimming took 5 bases from V and 4 from J; bases not matched to a gene: 9. Germline assignment: CDR1 DFQATT and CDR2 SNEGSKA (reference sequence). This CDR3 spans 15 amino acids. CDR3 region: CSASTGLARYNEQFF. CDR3 DNA sequence: TGCAGTGCTTCAACCGGACTAGCGCGTTACAATGAGCAGTTCTTC.

This clonotype came up a few times. This chain uses TRBV29-1 with TRBJ1-2; D unclear. The germline V gene has CDR1 SQVTM and CDR2 ANQGSEA. The CDR3 is 11 amino acids. V lost 4 bases to trimming and J lost 5 bases, with 8 bases between them. In DNA form, the CDR3 reads TGCAGCGTTGTGAACGCTTATGGCTACACCTTC. Translation gives CSVVNAYGYTF.

V gene TRBV12-3 or TRBV12-4 combines with J gene TRBJ1-2, with unresolved D. V lost 3 bases to trimming and J lost 2 bases, with 7 bases between them. This CDR3 spans 13 amino acids. In DNA, the CDR3 is TGTGCCAGCAGTTTTGGGGAAAACTATGGCTACACCTTC. This codes for CASSFGENYGYTF.

The chain recombines TRBV4-3 with TRBJ1-4; perhaps TRBD1 as D (5 bases). Deletions cut 0 bases from V and 0 bases from J, with 11 bases between. This CDR3 comprises 17 residues. CDR1 and CDR2 (germline): LGHNA, YSLEER. CDR3 in DNA: TGCGCCAGCAGCCAAGAATGGCAGGGAGCAACTAATGAAAAACTGTTTTTT. Translating it yields CASSQEWQGATNEKLFF.

This clonotype was observed a few times. The V call is TRBV20-1, the J call TRBJ2-1; 11 nucleotides match TRBD1. Losses at the gene ends were 3 bases for V and 3 bases for J; bases not matched to a gene: 4. CDR1 is DFQATT and CDR2 is SNEGSKA in the germline V gene (reference sequence). The CDR3 has 15 residues. The CDR3 loop is CSASAGTGGYNEQFF. CDR3 DNA: TGCAGTGCTAGTGCCGGGACAGGGGGCTACAATGAGCAGTTCTTC.

This clonotype was seen many times. The rearrangement links TRBV4-3 to TRBJ1-3; no clear D. V was shortened by 0 bases and J by 2 bases, with 8 bases between the two germline ends. This CDR3 is 15 amino acids long. The germline V gene has CDR1 LGHNA and CDR2 YSLEER. The CDR3 region is CASSQDATAGNTIYF. CDR3 nucleotides: TGCGCCAGCAGCCAAGATGCAACAGCTGGAAACACCATATATTTT.